These T cell receptor beta chains were read from a single sample in a study of blood T cells in healthy people across ages. TCRdb reprocessed the 5' RACE reads with MiXCR, giving one entry per CDR3 protein. The table shows about 840,000 distinct CDR3 sequences, with 25% to 30% occurring only once. The data also belong to a second study, concerning T cells of mothers and their children.

The sequencing input was blood. The receptor source for this set is a woman aged 40 to 50 in good health. The CDR3 runs from the conserved cysteine through the conserved F or W. D genes are given only for firm matches. Clone size, where shown, is once, few, many, or a class for clones that have expanded.

TRBJ1-1,TRBV19,-,-,CASSPGPTRGTEAFF,TGTGCCAGTAGTCCAGGTCCGACGAGAGGTACTGAAGCTTTCTTT
TRBJ2-5,TRBV10-3,-,-,CTISDNPQETQYF,TGTACCATCAGTGATAATCCACAAGAGACCCAGTACTTC
TRBJ1-5,TRBV4-1,many,TRBD1,CASSQEIGDRGSPNQPQHF,TGCGCCAGCAGCCAAGAGATAGGAGACAGGGGTTCTCCCAATCAGCCCCAGCATTTT
TRBJ1-1,TRBV28,many,-,CASSLLSRGPSNTEAFF,TGTGCCAGCAGTTTATTGAGTAGGGGACCGTCGAACACTGAAGCTTTCTTT
TRBJ2-3,TRBV13,once,TRBD1,CASSLTGDLDTQYF,TGTGCCAGCAGCTTAACAGGGGATCTAGATACGCAGTATTTT
TRBJ1-2,TRBV28,few,-,CASSVGTDMGYTF,TGTGCCAGCAGTGTGGGGACCGATATGGGGTACACCTTC
TRBJ1-2,TRBV28,-,-,CASSSPVGFSYGYTF,TGTGCCAGCAGTTCCCCAGTCGGGTTTAGCTATGGCTACACCTTC
TRBJ2-7,TRBV7-2,few,TRBD1,CASRYQGAYEQYF,TGTGCCAGCAGATACCAGGGGGCCTACGAGCAGTACTTC
TRBJ2-6,TRBV20-1,few,-,CSARGGHRAGANVLTF,TGCAGTGCTAGAGGGGGGCACAGGGCTGGGGCCAACGTCCTGACTTTC
TRBJ2-7,TRBV5-1,many,TRBD1,CASSPETDRGYEQYF,TGCGCCAGCAGCCCTGAAACTGACAGGGGCTACGAGCAGTACTTC
TRBJ2-7,TRBV7-9,many,TRBD2,CASITSGTSNEQYF,TGTGCCAGCATCACCTCCGGGACTAGCAACGAGCAGTACTTC
TRBJ1-2,TRBV20-1,-,-,CSARGTEDGYTF,TGCAGTGCTAGAGGGACCGAGGATGGCTACACCTTC
TRBJ1-3,TRBV7-6,-,TRBD1,CASSSGTALSSGNTIYF,TGTGCCAGCAGCTCAGGGACAGCTTTGTCCTCTGGAAACACCATATATTTT
TRBJ2-5,TRBV14,few,TRBD1,CASSHDCYGTDYQETQYF,TGTGCCAGCAGCCACGATTGTTATGGGACAGATTACCAAGAGACCCAGTACTTC
TRBJ1-4,TRBV6-2/TRBV6-3,many,-,CASRLSEKLFF,TGTGCCAGCAGGCTATCTGAAAAACTGTTTTTT
TRBJ1-2,TRBV24-1,-,-,CATSDPTGEAYGYTF,TGTGCCACCAGTGACCCGACGGGGGAGGCCTATGGCTACACCTTC
TRBJ1-2,TRBV3-1,many,TRBD1,CASSHAARTGGYRGYTF,TGTGCCAGCAGCCATGCCGCACGGACAGGGGGCTATCGTGGCTACACCTTC
TRBJ2-7,TRBV5-1,many,-,CASSLGGLGEQYF,TGTGCCAGCAGCTTAGGGGGTTTAGGGGAGCAGTACTTC
TRBJ1-5,TRBV2,few,-,CASSLTGANNQPQHF,TGTGCCAGCAGCTTGACAGGAGCCAATAATCAGCCCCAGCATTTT
TRBJ1-4,TRBV2,-,TRBD1,CASTGGRDRPATNEKLFF,TGTGCCAGCACCGGCGGTCGGGACAGACCCGCAACTAATGAAAAACTGTTTTTT
TRBJ2-3,TRBV5-4,-,-,CASSLGLGGDADTQYF,TGTGCCAGCAGCTTGGGCCTCGGGGGCGACGCAGATACGCAGTATTTT
TRBJ1-2,TRBV28,-,-,CASSTSRAPSILYGYTF,TGTGCCAGCAGTACATCCCGTGCACCCTCGATTCTCTATGGCTACACCTTC
TRBJ2-2,TRBV18,-,-,CASARDTASTGELFF,TGTGCCAGCGCGAGGGACACCGCATCCACCGGGGAGCTGTTTTTT
TRBJ2-2,TRBV6-1,-,-,CASSEARITGELFF,TGTGCCAGCAGTGAAGCAAGGATCACCGGGGAGCTGTTTTTT
TRBJ1-2,TRBV12-3/TRBV12-4,many,-,CASSMDSRTGGYTF,TGTGCCAGCAGCATGGACAGCCGGACGGGGGGCTACACCTTC
TRBJ2-1,TRBV24-1,few,TRBD2,CATSDLEGGPYNEQFF,TGTGCCACCAGTGATTTGGAGGGAGGGCCCTACAATGAGCAGTTCTTC
TRBJ2-7,TRBV5-1,-,TRBD1,CASSFTETGGYEQYF,TGCGCCAGCAGCTTCACCGAGACAGGGGGCTACGAGCAGTACTTC
TRBJ2-7,TRBV27,-,-,CASSFGPPGFEQYF,TGTGCCAGCAGTTTCGGCCCCCCAGGGTTCGAGCAGTACTTC
TRBJ2-1,TRBV7-6,many,-,CASSFSGGDNEQFF,TGTGCCAGCAGCTTTAGCGGCGGAGACAATGAGCAGTTCTTC
TRBJ2-2,TRBV29-1,-,-,CSVRGSGELFF,TGCAGCGTGAGGGGGAGCGGGGAGCTGTTTTTT
TRBJ2-7,TRBV28,few,-,CASSSPPSGGGYEQYF,TGTGCCAGCAGTAGCCCCCCCTCAGGGGGGGGGTACGAGCAGTACTTC
TRBJ2-7,TRBV7-2,many,TRBD1,CASSPSGQAPYEQYF,TGTGCCAGCAGCCCCTCCGGACAGGCCCCCTACGAGCAGTACTTC
TRBJ2-7,TRBV5-1,many,-,CASSSSDGSYEQYF,TGCGCCAGCAGCTCCTCGGACGGCTCCTACGAGCAGTACTTC
TRBJ1-2,TRBV20-1,-,-,CSASLGGGSSYGYTF,TGCAGTGCTAGTTTGGGGGGGGGATCGTCCTATGGCTACACCTTC
TRBJ2-5,TRBV4-1,-,TRBD2,CASSQGGLAETQYF,TGCGCCAGCAGCCAAGGGGGACTAGCGGAGACCCAGTACTTC
TRBJ1-3,TRBV12-3/TRBV12-4,-,TRBD1,CASSHTGADGNTIYF,TGTGCCAGCAGTCATACAGGGGCGGATGGAAACACCATATATTTT
TRBJ2-1,TRBV10-3,many,-,CAISGPGVDEQFF,TGTGCCATCAGTGGACCCGGGGTCGATGAGCAGTTCTTC
TRBJ2-7,TRBV5-1,few,-,CASSYVPEKNYEQYF,TGCGCCAGCAGCTACGTACCCGAGAAAAACTACGAGCAGTACTTC
TRBJ2-3,TRBV5-1,few,TRBD2,CASSSGGASGGRDTQYF,TGCGCCAGCAGCTCCGGCGGGGCTAGCGGGGGTAGAGATACGCAGTATTTT
TRBJ2-1,TRBV6-5,-,-,CASSTLGGRSYNEQFF,TGTGCCAGCAGTACCTTAGGGGGGAGAAGTTACAATGAGCAGTTCTTC
TRBJ2-3,TRBV12-3/TRBV12-4,-,TRBD1,CASSLIAGGTGRTDTQYF,TGTGCCAGCAGTTTAATCGCTGGGGGGACAGGGCGCACGGATACGCAGTATTTT
TRBJ2-7,TRBV12-3/TRBV12-4,-,-,CASSFGWPYYEQYF,TGTGCCAGCAGTTTTGGGTGGCCCTACTACGAGCAGTACTTC
TRBJ2-7,TRBV14,-,-,CTSSPPGYLDEQYF,TGTACCAGCAGCCCCCCAGGGTACCTAGACGAGCAGTACTTC
TRBJ1-1,TRBV28,-,-,CASSVKGYEAFF,TGTGCCAGCAGTGTCAAGGGATATGAAGCTTTCTTT
TRBJ2-3,TRBV20-1,once,-,CSARPRGRLEKLYF,TGCAGTGCTAGGCCCCGCGGGCGCCTCGAAAAACTGTATTTT
TRBJ2-7,TRBV24-1,many,TRBD2,CAASGAGGSEEQYF,TGTGCCGCCTCCGGGGCGGGGGGTTCGGAGGAGCAGTACTTC
TRBJ2-7,TRBV10-3,many,-,CAISESELGSGYEQYF,TGTGCCATCAGTGAGTCGGAACTAGGATCCGGGTACGAGCAGTACTTC
TRBJ2-5,TRBV29-1,few,-,CSLTGLSQTQYF,TGCAGCCTCACGGGACTGTCTCAGACCCAGTACTTC
TRBJ2-7,TRBV29-1,many,TRBD2,CSVLPGLASYEQYF,TGCAGCGTTTTACCGGGACTAGCCTCCTACGAGCAGTACTTC
TRBJ2-1,TRBV6-2/TRBV6-3,-,TRBD1,CASSTLPSDRGREQFF,TGTGCCAGCAGTACCCTCCCTTCGGACAGGGGGCGTGAGCAGTTCTTC
TRBJ2-7,TRBV21-1,many,-,CASSLLVDRDRTYEQYF,TGTGCCAGCAGCCTACTAGTTGATCGGGACCGAACCTACGAGCAGTACTTC
TRBJ2-6,TRBV30,-,-,CAWSVPRAGANVLTF,TGTGCCTGGAGTGTACCACGGGCAGGGGCCAACGTCCTGACTTTC
TRBJ2-7,TRBV20-1,-,TRBD2,CSARRDEAGALEQYF,TGCAGTGCTAGACGGGATGAAGCGGGGGCTCTCGAGCAGTACTTC